This T cell receptor (beta chain) came from a study of beta chain features in type 1 diabetes. For the study at large: The examined sorted cells totaled 85 million to 120 million across samples.

The CDR3 loop spans 13 amino acids. The germline gives CDR1 SGHRS, CDR2 YFSETQ. Since all of the isolated RNA was reverse transcribed, expressed TCRB transcripts were what got sequenced. TCRdb's copy holds only in-frame clones and misses some; the assay was immunoSEQ multiplex PCR. Among about 930,000 clones listed, under 20% were seen once. The sequencing input was naive CD4+ T cells from blood. V is TRBV5-1 and J is TRBJ2-5, with D unclear. The J call is in doubt because the DNA end fits TRBJ2-7 better. The clonotype comes from a woman younger than 35 in good health. The CDR3 sequence: CASSLGKDYEQYF. DNA for the CDR3: TGCGCCAGCAGCTTGGGGAAAGACTACGAGCAGTACTTC.